This TCR beta chain is from a study of molecular identifiers for immune sequencing clone quantification. Germline V lookup: CDR1 SEHNR, CDR2 FQNEAQ (reference sequence). Trimming removed 5 bases at V and 5 bases at J, with 10 bases between. The CDR3 runs 13 residues. From the PCR reads, TCRdb called clonotypes with MiXCR, one entry per CDR3 protein. This repertoire shows 600,000 to 650,000 distinct CDR3 sequences, 20% found once; its top ten account for 0.7% to 1%. Many counts were recorded for this clonotype. Its antigen remains unidentified. Overall study results and limits: Identical TCR molecules sharing a barcode could underestimate highly expanded clone sizes.

The J gene is TRBJ2-4, the V gene TRBV7-9, with D possibly being TRBD1 (6 bases). The sample taken for sequencing was naive CD8+ T cells from blood, with Jurkat cell RNA spiked in. Stated subset: FACS-sorted CD8+CD4-CCR7+CD45RA+ naive T cells. The receptor's source is a human donor in good health. Some libraries in this study had Jurkat cell RNA spiked in. CDR3 residues: CASSPHRENIQYF. As DNA, the CDR3 is TGTGCCAGCAGCCCCCACAGGGAAAACATTCAGTACTTC.